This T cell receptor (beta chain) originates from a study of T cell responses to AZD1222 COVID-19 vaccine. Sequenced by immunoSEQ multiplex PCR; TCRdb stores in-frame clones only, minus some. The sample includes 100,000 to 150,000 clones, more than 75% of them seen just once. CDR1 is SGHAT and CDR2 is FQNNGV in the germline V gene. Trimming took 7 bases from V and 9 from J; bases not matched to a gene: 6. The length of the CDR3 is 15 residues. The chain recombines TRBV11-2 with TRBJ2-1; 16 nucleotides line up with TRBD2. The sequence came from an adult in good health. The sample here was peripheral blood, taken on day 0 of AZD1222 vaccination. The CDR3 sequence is CASNSGTSGRGEQFF. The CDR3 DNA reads TGTGCCAGCAATTCAGGGACTAGCGGGAGGGGTGAGCAGTTCTTC.